The next 14 T cell receptor beta chains were all read from a single sample in a study of blood T cell repertoires in COVID-19. TCRdb's table, derived via immunoSEQ multiplex PCR, lists solely in-frame clones and lacks some. The sample has hundreds of thousands of clones; approximately 90% are singletons. The sample comprised PBMCs or T cells enriched from blood (not recorded which). The origin of the receptors is a man younger than 35 who had recovered from COVID-19.

The rearrangement links TRBV7-8 to TRBJ2-7; no clear D gene. The CDR3 consists of 10 residues. V gave up 8 bases and J gave up 2 bases, with 4 bases separating them. From germline, CDR1 is SGHVS and CDR2 FQNEAQ. The CDR3 DNA sequence: TGTGCCAGCGGAGCCTACGAGCAGTACTTC. This gives the protein CASGAYEQYF.

This chain uses TRBV20-1 with TRBJ2-1; TRBD1 agrees at 9 bases. Germline V lookup: CDR1 DFQATT, CDR2 SNEGSKA (reference sequence). The V and J ends lost 3 bases and 5 bases, in that order; junction bases with no gene match: 8. The CDR3 is 15 amino acids. The CDR3 is CSASHGQGRHNEQFF. The CDR3 nucleotides read TGCAGTGCTAGTCACGGACAGGGGCGACACAATGAGCAGTTCTTC.

A single count supports this clone. The V gene is TRBV5-1, the J gene TRBJ1-1; the match to TRBD1 covers 7 bases. Germline V gives CDR1 SGHRS, CDR2 YFSETQ. Losses at the gene ends were 2 bases for V and 0 bases for J; bases not matched to a gene: 7. The CDR3 is made up of 16 amino acids. Written as DNA, the CDR3 is TGCGCCAGCAGCTTCGGGGACAGCAGCATGAACACTGAAGCTTTCTTT. It yields the protein CASSFGDSSMNTEAFF.

V gene TRBV18 combines with J gene TRBJ2-7, with 7 bases fitting TRBD1. CDR1 KGHSH and CDR2 LQKENI come from the germline V gene. This CDR3 comprises 16 residues. J gave up 5 bases and V 1 base, and 11 bases lay outside the gene matches. This CDR3 is CASSPLDRVVLHEQYF. CDR3 DNA sequence: TGTGCCAGCTCACCACTCGACAGGGTCGTGCTCCACGAGCAGTACTTC.

V gene TRBV6-1 combines with J gene TRBJ1-5; possible D gene TRBD1, 5 bases. Germline loops: CDR1 MNHNS, CDR2 SASEGT. V lost 2 bases to trimming and J lost 2 bases, with 10 bases between them. This CDR3 region has 15 residues. Here the CDR3 DNA reads TGTGCCAGCAGTGAATTGGGGGGGGGCAATCAGCCCCAGCATTTT. Protein: CASSELGGGNQPQHF.

This clone was seen a single time. This sequence joins TRBV2 and TRBJ1-3; 11 nucleotides align to TRBD1. The CDR3 totals 19 residues. Looked up from germline, CDR1 is SNHLY and CDR2 is FYNNEI. The junction had 9 bases not matched to a gene; V was cut back by 2 bases and J by 0 bases. The CDR3 coding sequence is TGTGCCAGCAGTGAACCGGGACAGGGGGTTGATGGCTCTGGAAACACCATATATTTT. It yields the protein CASSEPGQGVDGSGNTIYF.

V gene TRBV2 combines with J gene TRBJ2-1; a possible D gene is TRBD2 (6 bases). This CDR3 comprises 14 residues. Germline CDR1 is SNHLY and CDR2 is FYNNEI. V lost 4 bases, J lost 7 bases, and 14 bases lay in between. The CDR3 loop is CASSARPGGNEQFF. In nucleotides, the CDR3 is TGTGCCAGCAGTGCCCGACCTGGGGGGAATGAGCAGTTCTTC.

The rearrangement uses TRBV6-2 or TRBV6-3 and TRBJ1-2, with 8 nucleotides matching TRBD1. The CDR3 totals 14 residues. Germline CDR1 and CDR2: MNHEY and SVGEGT. V gave up 5 bases and J gave up 3 bases; unmatched junction bases: 5. CDR3 residues: CASSPDRADYGYTF. The CDR3 coding sequence is TGTGCCAGCAGTCCGGACAGGGCCGACTATGGCTACACCTTC.

The genes are TRBV9 and TRBJ1-6; D ambiguous. V dropped 4 bases and J dropped 4 bases, with 12 bases sitting between them. Germline V CDR1 and CDR2: SGDLS, YYNGEE. This CDR3 has 15 residues. CDR3 nucleotides: TGTGCCAGCAGCCGCCGGACTGCTTATAATTCACCCCTCCACTTT. Translation gives CASSRRTAYNSPLHF.

CDR3 sequence (DNA): TGTGCCAGCAGAGAAAACGGGTACACTGAAGCTTTCTTT. Translating gives CASRENGYTEAFF. This chain links TRBV27 with TRBJ1-1; D remains unclear. Germline CDR1 is MNHEY and CDR2 is SMNVEV (reference sequence). V shed 6 bases and J shed 3 bases, with 11 bases lying between them. CDR3 length equals 13 residues.

The rearrangement uses TRBV19 and TRBJ1-2; D unclear. Germline values: CDR1 LNHDA, CDR2 SQIVND (reference sequence). V lost 4 bases to trimming and J lost 5 bases, with 17 bases between them. The CDR3 has 15 residues. As DNA, the CDR3 is TGTGCCAGTAGTAACCCTTGGGTGGGAGTATATGGCTACACCTTC. Its protein is CASSNPWVGVYGYTF.

The genes are TRBV5-1 and TRBJ2-1, with a possible D match to TRBD2 (6 bases). The CDR3 loop spans 12 amino acids. CDR1 and CDR2 from the germline V gene are SGHRS and YFSETQ. Trimming removed 4 bases from V and 8 bases from J, with 10 bases in between. The CDR3 loop is CASSPWGDEQFF. DNA for the CDR3: TGCGCCAGCAGCCCCTGGGGGGATGAGCAGTTCTTC.

The chain recombines TRBV4-1 with TRBJ1-3; D perhaps matches TRBD1 (6 bases). V lost 0 bases to trimming and J lost 1 base, with 10 bases between them. In germline, CDR1 is MGHRA, CDR2 YSYEKL. CDR3 length: 16 amino acids. The CDR3 region is CASSQEEGHSGNTIYF. The CDR3 DNA reads as TGCGCCAGCAGCCAAGAAGAGGGACATTCTGGAAACACCATATATTTT.

The V and J genes are TRBV24-1 and TRBJ2-2; possible D gene TRBD2, 6 bases. Germline values: CDR1 KGHDR, CDR2 SFDVKD. The CDR3 runs to 16 residues. Deletions cut 0 bases from V and 5 bases from J, with 12 bases between. DNA for the CDR3: TGTGCCACCAGTGATTTGCGTCCGGGAGCAACCGGGGAGCTGTTTTTT. It translates to CATSDLRPGATGELFF.